This T cell receptor (beta chain) comes out of a study of blood T cell repertoires in COVID-19. Study-level background: Some COVID-19 samples were acute and others convalescent; all came from the United States, Italy and Spain. The cDNA or gDNA used as material had been derived from T cells, B-cell-depleted T cells, or PBMCs.

This table comes from immunoSEQ multiplex PCR, and its TCRdb copy is limited to in-frame clones, with some not included. The repertoire holds 300,000 to 350,000 clones, with 88% as singletons. This receptor was identified in a man aged 30-40 years who had recovered from COVID-19. Sequenced input: PBMCs or T cells enriched from blood (not recorded which).

This CDR3 reads CASARAGGLGDTQYF. The CDR3 bases are TGTGCCAGCGCCCGGGCGGGGGGTTTGGGAGATACGCAGTATTTT. The chain combines TRBV6-5 with TRBJ2-3; 8 nucleotides line up with TRBD2. This CDR3 is 15 amino acids long. Trimming cost V 8 bases and J 5 bases; bases outside gene matches: 12. Germline-derived CDR1 and CDR2 are MNHEY and SVGAGI.